Sequencing of this T cell receptor (beta chain) was carried out in a study of beta chain features in type 1 diabetes. Whole-study context: Age, gender and cell yields were similar between patients and healthy donors.

The investigators reverse transcribed all of the isolated RNA, so they sequenced expressed TCRB transcripts. Using immunoSEQ multiplex PCR, the repertoire was profiled, and TCRdb retains in-frame clones only, with some absent. The sample has 60,000 or so clones; around three fifths are singletons. The V end lost 4 bases, the J end lost 4 bases, and 20 bases lay between the germline ends. The CDR3 extends over 16 amino acids. The germline V gene encodes CDR1 SQVTM and CDR2 ANQGSEA. With respect to this clone: Its antigen is undetermined.

The study's findings and limits: Patients with Type 1 diabetes showed moderately but significantly shorter TCRB CDR3s in all four CD4+ subsets.

The sample comprised Tregs from blood. This chain joins TRBV29-1 and TRBJ2-1, with D possibly TRBD1 on 5 matching bases. The TCR sequence derives from a woman aged 18-29 years in good health. The CDR3: CSVAPFPGADYNEQFF. For the CDR3, the DNA is TGCAGCGTTGCCCCGTTCCCTGGGGCCGATTACAATGAGCAGTTCTTC.